Sequencing of this T cell receptor beta chain was carried out in a study of blood T cell repertoires in COVID-19. Study-level information: COVID-19 samples, acute and convalescent, were from the United States, Italy and Spain.

Using immunoSEQ multiplex PCR, the repertoire was profiled, and TCRdb retains in-frame clones only, with some absent. The sample yields 15,000 to 20,000 clones, 78% seen once. V was clipped by 4 bases and J by 0 bases, with 8 bases between them. CDR1 and CDR2 from the germline V gene are SGHTA and FQGNSA. The CDR3 totals 14 residues. The sequencing sample was made of peripheral blood. This chain joins TRBV7-2 and TRBJ2-3; perhaps TRBD2 as D (6 bases). The sequence came from a man aged 60 to 69 with active or convalescent COVID-19. The CDR3 DNA is TGTGCCAGCAGCTCAGGGACTAGCACAGATACGCAGTATTTT. This gives the protein CASSSGTSTDTQYF.